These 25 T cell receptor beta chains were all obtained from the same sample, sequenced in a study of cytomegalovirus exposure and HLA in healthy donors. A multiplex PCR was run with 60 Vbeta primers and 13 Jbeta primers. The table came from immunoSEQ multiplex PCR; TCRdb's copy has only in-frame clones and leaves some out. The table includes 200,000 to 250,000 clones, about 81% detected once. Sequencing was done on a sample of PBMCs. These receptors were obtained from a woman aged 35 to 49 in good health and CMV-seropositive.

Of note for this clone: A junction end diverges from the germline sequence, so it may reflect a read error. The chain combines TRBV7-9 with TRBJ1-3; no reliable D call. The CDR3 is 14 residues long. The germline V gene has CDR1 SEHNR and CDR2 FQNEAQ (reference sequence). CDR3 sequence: CSSSLQAPGNTIYF. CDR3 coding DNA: TGTTCCAGCAGCTTGCAAGCCCCCGGAAACACCATATATTTT.

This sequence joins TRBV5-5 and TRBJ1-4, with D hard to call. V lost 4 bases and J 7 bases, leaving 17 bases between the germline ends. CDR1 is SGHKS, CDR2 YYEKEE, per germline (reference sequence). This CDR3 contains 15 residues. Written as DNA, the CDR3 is TGTGCCAGCAGCGTGCTTCTACTCACGGGTGAAAAACTGTTTTTT. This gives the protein CASSVLLLTGEKLFF.

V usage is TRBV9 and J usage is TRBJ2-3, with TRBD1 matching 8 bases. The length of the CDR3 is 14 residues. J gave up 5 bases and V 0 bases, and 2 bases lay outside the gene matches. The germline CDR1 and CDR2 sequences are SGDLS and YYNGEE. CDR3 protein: CASSVGQGIDTQYF. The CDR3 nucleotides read TGTGCCAGCAGCGTAGGACAGGGGATAGATACGCAGTATTTT.

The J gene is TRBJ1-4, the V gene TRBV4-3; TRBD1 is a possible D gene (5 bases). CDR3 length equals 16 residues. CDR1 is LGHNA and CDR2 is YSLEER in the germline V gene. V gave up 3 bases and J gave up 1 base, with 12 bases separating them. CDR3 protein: CASSQNSGLTNEKLFF. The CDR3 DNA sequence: TGCGCCAGCAGCCAGAACTCAGGGTTAACTAATGAAAAACTGTTTTTT.

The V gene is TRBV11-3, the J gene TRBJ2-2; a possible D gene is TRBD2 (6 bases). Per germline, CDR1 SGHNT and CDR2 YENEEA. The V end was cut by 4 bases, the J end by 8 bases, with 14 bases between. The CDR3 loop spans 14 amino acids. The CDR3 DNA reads TGTGCCAGCAGCTCCCGGGAGCTTAGGGGGGAGCTGTTTTTT. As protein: CASSSRELRGELFF.

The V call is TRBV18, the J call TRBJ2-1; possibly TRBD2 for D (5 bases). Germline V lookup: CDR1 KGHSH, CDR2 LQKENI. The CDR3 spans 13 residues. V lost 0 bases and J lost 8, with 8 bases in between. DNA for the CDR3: TGTGCCAGCTCACCACCCACGCGGGATGAGCAGTTCTTC. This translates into CASSPPTRDEQFF.

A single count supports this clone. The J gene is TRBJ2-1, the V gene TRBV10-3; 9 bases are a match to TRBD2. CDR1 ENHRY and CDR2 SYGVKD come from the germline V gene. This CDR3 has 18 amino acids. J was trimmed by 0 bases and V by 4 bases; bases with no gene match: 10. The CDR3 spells CAISVPTSGLSSYNEQFF. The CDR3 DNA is TGTGCCATCAGTGTACCGACTAGCGGCCTGAGCTCCTACAATGAGCAGTTCTTC.

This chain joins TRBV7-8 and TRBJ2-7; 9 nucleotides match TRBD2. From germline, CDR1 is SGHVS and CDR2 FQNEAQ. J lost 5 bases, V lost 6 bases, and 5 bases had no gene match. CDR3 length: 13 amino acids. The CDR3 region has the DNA TGTGCCAGCAGGGGCGGGAGGGCTGACGAGCAGTACTTC. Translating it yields CASRGGRADEQYF.

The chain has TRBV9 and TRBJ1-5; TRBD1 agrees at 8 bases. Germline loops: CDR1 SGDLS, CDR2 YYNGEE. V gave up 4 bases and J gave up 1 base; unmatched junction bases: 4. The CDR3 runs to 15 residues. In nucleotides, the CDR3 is TGTGCCAGCAGCAGTCGGGACAGGAGCAATCAGCCCCAGCATTTT. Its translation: CASSSRDRSNQPQHF.

CDR3 loop: CASISGGSGSREQYF. The CDR3 nucleotides are TGTGCCAGCATTAGCGGGGGATCCGGCTCTCGCGAGCAGTACTTC. The rearrangement joins TRBV6-1 to TRBJ2-5; 9 nucleotides match TRBD2. Matching the DNA end better, TRBJ2-7 makes the J call doubtful. The CDR3 totals 15 residues. The germline V gene has CDR1 MNHNS and CDR2 SASEGT.

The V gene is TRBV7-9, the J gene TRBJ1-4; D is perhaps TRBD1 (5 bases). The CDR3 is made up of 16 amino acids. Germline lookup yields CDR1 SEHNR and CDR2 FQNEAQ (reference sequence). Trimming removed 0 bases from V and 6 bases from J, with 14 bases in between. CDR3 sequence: CASSLAGWRGDEKLFF. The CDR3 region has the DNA TGTGCCAGCAGCTTAGCCGGCTGGCGGGGCGATGAAAAACTGTTTTTT.

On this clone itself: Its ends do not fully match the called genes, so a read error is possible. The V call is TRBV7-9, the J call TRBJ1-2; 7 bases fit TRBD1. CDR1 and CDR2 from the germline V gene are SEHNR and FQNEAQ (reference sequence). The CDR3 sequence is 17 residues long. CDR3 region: CSSSFPLRDSPNYGYTF. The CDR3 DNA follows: TGTTCCAGCAGCTTCCCCCTCCGGGACAGCCCGAACTATGGCTACACCTTC.

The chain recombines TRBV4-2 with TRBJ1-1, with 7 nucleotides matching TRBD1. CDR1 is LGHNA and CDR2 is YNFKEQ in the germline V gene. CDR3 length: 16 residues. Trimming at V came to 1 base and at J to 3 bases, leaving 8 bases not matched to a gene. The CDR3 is CASSQARTGPHTEAFF. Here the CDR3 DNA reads TGTGCCAGCAGCCAAGCGAGGACAGGCCCCCACACTGAAGCTTTCTTT.

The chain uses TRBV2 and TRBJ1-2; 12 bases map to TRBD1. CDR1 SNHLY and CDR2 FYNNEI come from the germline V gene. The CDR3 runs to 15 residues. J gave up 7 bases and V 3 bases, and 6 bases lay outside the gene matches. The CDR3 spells CASSDSGQGASGYTF. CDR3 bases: TGTGCCAGCAGTGATTCGGGACAGGGGGCCAGTGGCTACACCTTC. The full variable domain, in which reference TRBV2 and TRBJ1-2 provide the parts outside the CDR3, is EPEVTQTPSHQVTQMGQEVILRCVPISNHLYFYWYRQILGQKVEFLVSFYNNEISEKSEIFDDQFSVERPDGSNFTLKIRSTKLEDSAMYFCASSDSGQGASGYTFGSGTRLTVV.

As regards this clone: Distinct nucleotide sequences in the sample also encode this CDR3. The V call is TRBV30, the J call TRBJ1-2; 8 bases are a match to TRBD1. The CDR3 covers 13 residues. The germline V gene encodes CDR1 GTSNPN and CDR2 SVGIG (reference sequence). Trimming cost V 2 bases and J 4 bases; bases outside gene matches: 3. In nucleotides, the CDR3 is TGTGCCTGGAGTCGGGACAGGTCCTATGGCTACACCTTC. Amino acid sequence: CAWSRDRSYGYTF.

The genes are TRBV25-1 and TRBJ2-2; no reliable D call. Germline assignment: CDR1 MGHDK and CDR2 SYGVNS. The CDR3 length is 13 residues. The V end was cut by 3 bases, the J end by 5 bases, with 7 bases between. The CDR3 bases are TGTGCCAGCAGTGATATAGCAACCGGGGAGCTGTTTTTT. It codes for CASSDIATGELFF.

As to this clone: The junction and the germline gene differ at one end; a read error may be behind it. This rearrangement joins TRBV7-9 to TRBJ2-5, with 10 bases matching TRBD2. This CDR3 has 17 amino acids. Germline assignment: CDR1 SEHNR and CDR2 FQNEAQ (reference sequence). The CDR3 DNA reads TGTTCCAGCAGCCCTCTACTGAGCGGGGGGGAGAAAGAGACCCAGTACTTC. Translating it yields CSSSPLLSGGEKETQYF.

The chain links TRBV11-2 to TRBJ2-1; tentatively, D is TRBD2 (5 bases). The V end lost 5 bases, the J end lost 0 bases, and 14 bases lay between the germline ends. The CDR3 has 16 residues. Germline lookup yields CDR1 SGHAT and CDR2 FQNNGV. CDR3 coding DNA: TGTGCCAGCAGCCAGAGGCGGGCGCGCTCCTACAATGAGCAGTTCTTC. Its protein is CASSQRRARSYNEQFF.

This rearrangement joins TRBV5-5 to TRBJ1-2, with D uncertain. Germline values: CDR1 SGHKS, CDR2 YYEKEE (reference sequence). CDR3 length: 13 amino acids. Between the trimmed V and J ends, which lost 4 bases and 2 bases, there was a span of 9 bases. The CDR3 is CASSSAGNYGYTF. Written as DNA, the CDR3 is TGTGCCAGCAGCAGCGCGGGAAACTATGGCTACACCTTC.

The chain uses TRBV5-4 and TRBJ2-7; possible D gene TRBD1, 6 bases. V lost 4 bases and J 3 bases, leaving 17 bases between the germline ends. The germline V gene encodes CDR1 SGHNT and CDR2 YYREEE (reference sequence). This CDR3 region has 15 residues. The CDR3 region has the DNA TGTGCCAGCAGCCCGAGGTTACAGGGCGACTACGAGCAGTACTTC. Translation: CASSPRLQGDYEQYF.

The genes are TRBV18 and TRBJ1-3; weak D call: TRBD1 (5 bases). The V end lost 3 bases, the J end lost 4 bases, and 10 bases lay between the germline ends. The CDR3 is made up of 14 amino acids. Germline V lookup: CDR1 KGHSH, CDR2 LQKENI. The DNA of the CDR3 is TGTGCCAGCTCACCCCGGGGGAACGGAAACACCATATATTTT. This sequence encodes CASSPRGNGNTIYF.

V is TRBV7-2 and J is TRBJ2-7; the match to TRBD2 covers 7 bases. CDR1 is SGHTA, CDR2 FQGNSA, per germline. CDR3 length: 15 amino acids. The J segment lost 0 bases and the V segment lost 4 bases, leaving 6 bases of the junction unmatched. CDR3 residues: CASSSRPGGSYEQYF. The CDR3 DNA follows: TGTGCCAGCAGCTCCCGTCCGGGGGGCTCCTACGAGCAGTACTTC.

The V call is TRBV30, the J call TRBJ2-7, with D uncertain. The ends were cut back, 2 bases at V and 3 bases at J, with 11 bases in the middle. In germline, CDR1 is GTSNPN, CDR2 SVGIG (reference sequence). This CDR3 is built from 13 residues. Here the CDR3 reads CAWSLVGGYEQYF. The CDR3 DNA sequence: TGTGCCTGGAGTCTAGTCGGTGGCTACGAGCAGTACTTC.

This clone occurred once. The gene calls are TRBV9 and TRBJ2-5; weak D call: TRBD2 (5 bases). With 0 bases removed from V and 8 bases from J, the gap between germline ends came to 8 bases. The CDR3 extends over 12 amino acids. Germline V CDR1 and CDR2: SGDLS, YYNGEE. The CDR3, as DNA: TGTGCCAGCAGCGTAGAAGAGGGTACCCAGTACTTC. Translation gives CASSVEEGTQYF.

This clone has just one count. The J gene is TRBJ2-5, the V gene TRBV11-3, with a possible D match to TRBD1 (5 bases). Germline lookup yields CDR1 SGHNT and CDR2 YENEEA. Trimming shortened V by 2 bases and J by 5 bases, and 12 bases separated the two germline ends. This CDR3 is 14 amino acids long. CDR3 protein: CASSLFPSGETQYF. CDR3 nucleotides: TGTGCCAGCAGCTTATTCCCTTCAGGGGAGACCCAGTACTTC.